Presented here are 27 T cell receptor beta chains from one specimen sequenced in a study of T-cell reconstitution after alpha-beta-depleted transplantation in children. The library targeted TCRbeta and was prepared with unique molecular identifiers. From the PCR reads, TCRdb called clonotypes with MiXCR, one entry per CDR3 protein. The sample records some 300,000 distinct CDR3 sequences, less than 9.5% being singletons. These receptors' targets are unknown. General study results and limits: The authors attributed T-cell counts and diversity one year after transplant mostly to newly produced T cells.

The sequenced sample was peripheral blood, obtained 360 days after TCRalphabeta/CD19-depleted stem cell transplant. The origin of the receptors is a female patient aged 2-10 years who had a stem cell transplant for Fanconi anemia, so the T cells may come from the graft donor.

This clonotype was found a few times. The chain uses TRBV9 and TRBJ2-4; 16 bases match TRBD2. The germline V gene encodes CDR1 SGDLS and CDR2 YYNGEE. The ends lost 4 bases at V and 1 base at J; junction bases unmatched: 8. This CDR3 contains 19 residues. The CDR3 nucleotides read TGTGCCAGCAGCCAGGGGACTAGCGGGAGGGCCGGGGCCAAAAACATTCAGTACTTC. Translation gives CASSQGTSGRAGAKNIQYF.

This chain uses TRBV5-1 with TRBJ2-5; 8 bases line up with TRBD1. The CDR3 contains 16 residues. The J segment lost 4 bases and the V segment lost 5 bases, leaving 13 bases of the junction unmatched. The germline gives CDR1 SGHRS, CDR2 YFSETQ. CDR3 protein: CASRKTRDRHRETQYF. CDR3 nucleotides: TGCGCCAGCAGAAAAACCCGGGACAGGCACCGAGAGACCCAGTACTTC.

This clonotype showed up many times. This chain uses TRBV20-1 with TRBJ2-4; tentative D call: TRBD2 (5 bases). This CDR3 spans 13 amino acids. Trimming took 1 base from V and 6 from J, leaving 10 bases between them. Germline V gene data show CDR1 as DFQATT and CDR2 as SNEGSKA (reference sequence). The DNA of the CDR3 is TGCAGTGCTAGAGTGGGAGCCCCAAACATTCAGTACTTC. This gives the protein CSARVGAPNIQYF.

CDR3 nucleotides: TGTGCCAGCTCTCAGCGAGACCTACCCGAAAAACTGTTTTTT. Translating it yields CASSQRDLPEKLFF. The chain has TRBV18 and TRBJ1-4; D remains ambiguous. V lost 6 bases and J 8 bases, leaving 16 bases between the germline ends. In germline, CDR1 is KGHSH, CDR2 LQKENI. The CDR3 length is 14 residues.

This clonotype was picked up many times. The V call is TRBV12-3 or TRBV12-4, the J call TRBJ1-5, with D maybe TRBD1 (5 bases). CDR3 length: 14 residues. The germline V and J ends were trimmed by 5 bases and 5 bases, with 13 bases remaining between them. The CDR3 DNA follows: TGTGCCAGCAGTCCGACAGCTGAATATCAGCCCCAGCATTTT. Translating it yields CASSPTAEYQPQHF.

In its sample, this clonotype was seen many times. The chain uses TRBV9 and TRBJ2-1, with TRBD1 identical over 7 bases. The CDR3 has 15 amino acids. Looked up from germline, CDR1 is SGDLS and CDR2 is YYNGEE. J was trimmed by 2 bases and V by 0 bases; bases with no gene match: 2. CDR3 coding DNA: TGTGCCAGCAGCGTAGAGGGGGCGCCCTACAATGAGCAGTTCTTC. This translates into CASSVEGAPYNEQFF. The whole variable domain, remainder taken from reference TRBV9 and TRBJ2-1, is DSGVTQTPKHLITATGQRVTLRCSPRSGDLSVYWYQQSLDQGLQFLIQYYNGEERAKGNILERFSAQQFPDLHSELNLSSLELGDSALYFCASSVEGAPYNEQFFGPGTRLTVL.

In the case of this clonotype: This may be a read error, as it is one base from a much larger clone. The CDR3 DNA reads as TGTGCCAGCATTTCCAAGCCGAATCAGCCCCAGCATTTT. As protein: CASISKPNQPQHF. The chain employs TRBV12-3 or TRBV12-4 and TRBJ1-5; D call uncertain. Trimming took 7 bases from V and 4 from J, leaving 11 bases between them. The CDR3 length is 13 residues.

This clonotype was counted at least ten times. The V and J genes are TRBV20-1 and TRBJ2-5; the match to TRBD1 covers 7 bases. The length of the CDR3 is 13 residues. J gave up 5 bases and V 5 bases, and 8 bases lay outside the gene matches. Germline-derived CDR1 and CDR2 are DFQATT and SNEGSKA (reference sequence). CDR3 DNA: TGCAGTGCTCTCCTCTCCAGGGGGGAGACCCAGTACTTC. It codes for CSALLSRGETQYF.

This clonotype was recorded many times. For the CDR3, the DNA is TGTGCCAGCAGCCCGCACCGGACAAACACCGGGGAGCTGTTTTTT. It yields the protein CASSPHRTNTGELFF. The rearrangement joins TRBV7-8 to TRBJ2-2, with D tentatively TRBD1 (5 bases). The CDR3 is 15 amino acids. The V end was cut by 5 bases, the J end by 2 bases, with 12 bases between. The germline V gene has CDR1 SGHVS and CDR2 FQNEAQ.

This clonotype was observed at least ten times. The CDR3 sequence is CSVRGYTEAFF. CDR3 coding DNA: TGCAGCGTTCGGGGGTACACTGAAGCTTTCTTT. The gene calls are TRBV29-1 and TRBJ1-1; D perhaps matches TRBD1 (5 bases). The CDR3 has 11 amino acids. V was trimmed by 5 bases and J by 3 bases, leaving 7 bases between them. In germline, CDR1 is SQVTM, CDR2 ANQGSEA.

This clonotype was counted at least ten times. The chain has TRBV5-1 and TRBJ2-6, with unresolved D. The CDR3 totals 16 residues. CDR1 is SGHRS and CDR2 is YFSETQ in the germline V gene. Deletions cut 5 bases from V and 0 bases from J, with 12 bases between. The CDR3, as DNA: TGCGCCAGCAGTTTAGGATTGGACTCTGGGGCCAACGTCCTGACTTTC. This codes for CASSLGLDSGANVLTF.

This rearrangement joins TRBV18 to TRBJ1-5, with D perhaps matching TRBD1 (6 bases). V was trimmed by 6 bases and J by 7 bases, leaving 19 bases between them. This CDR3 spans 15 amino acids. Germline CDR1 is KGHSH and CDR2 is LQKENI. CDR3 coding DNA: TGTGCCAGCTCCCACAATGGGGGGCGAGGACAGCCCCAGCATTTT. Residues: CASSHNGGRGQPQHF.

This clonotype was counted ten times or more. The chain combines TRBV2 with TRBJ2-1; D ambiguous. V gave up 4 bases and J gave up 8 bases, with 6 bases separating them. The CDR3 is 11 amino acids. Germline-derived CDR1 and CDR2 are SNHLY and FYNNEI. CDR3 sequence: CASSVWYEQFF. CDR3 sequence (DNA): TGTGCCAGCAGTGTGTGGTATGAGCAGTTCTTC.

The chain is built from TRBV2 and TRBJ1-6; TRBD1 might be the D (6 bases). The CDR3 contains 14 residues. V shed 8 bases and J shed 12 bases, with 20 bases lying between them. The germline V gene encodes CDR1 SNHLY and CDR2 FYNNEI. As DNA, the CDR3 is TGTGCCAGCGGCCCGGACAGCCCTAGGAGACCCCTCCACTTT. Translation: CASGPDSPRRPLHF.

This clonotype was found many times. This chain joins TRBV10-3 and TRBJ2-1; TRBD1 matches 8 bases. Germline V gives CDR1 ENHRY, CDR2 SYGVKD. The CDR3 is 13 amino acids. J gave up 5 bases and V 9 bases, and 6 bases lay outside the gene matches. The CDR3 is CAIQGQVNNEQFF. The CDR3 DNA sequence: TGTGCCATACAGGGACAGGTTAACAATGAGCAGTTCTTC.

V usage is TRBV12-5 and J usage is TRBJ2-2; 9 bases are shared with TRBD1. V lost 5 bases to trimming and J lost 9 bases; unmatched junction nucleotides: 7. The CDR3 consists of 14 residues. Per the germline V gene, CDR1 is LGHNT and CDR2 is FRNRAP. CDR3 protein: CASGPWTGARELFF. The CDR3 DNA reads TGTGCTAGTGGTCCGTGGACAGGGGCGCGGGAGCTGTTTTTT.

This clonotype was recorded many times. V is TRBV20-1 and J is TRBJ2-7; D tentatively fits TRBD1 or TRBD2 (5 bases each). Germline V gives CDR1 DFQATT, CDR2 SNEGSKA (reference sequence). This CDR3 contains 15 residues. V shed 2 bases and J shed 1 base, with 15 bases lying between them. CDR3 protein: CSARRDLSLSYEQYF. In DNA form, the CDR3 reads TGCAGTGCTAGAAGGGACCTTTCCCTTTCCTACGAGCAGTACTTC.

At least ten counts were recorded for this clonotype. The chain joins TRBV20-1 to TRBJ2-7; no reliable D call. The CDR3 has 11 amino acids. V gave up 1 base and J gave up 5 bases, with 6 bases separating them. Germline V lookup: CDR1 DFQATT, CDR2 SNEGSKA (reference sequence). The CDR3 here is CSARGANEQYV. The CDR3 DNA follows: TGCAGTGCTAGAGGGGCCAACGAGCAGTACGTC.

This clonotype was found many times. The V gene is TRBV12-3 or TRBV12-4, the J gene TRBJ2-1; unclear D gene. The CDR3 is 14 residues long. The ends were cut back, 2 bases at V and 2 bases at J, with 7 bases in the middle. The CDR3 region has the DNA TGTGCCAGCAGTTTATTTGGTCCCTACAATGAGCAGTTCTTC. It codes for CASSLFGPYNEQFF.

This clonotype was picked up many times. This chain uses TRBV12-3 or TRBV12-4 with TRBJ1-5, with TRBD1 as a possible D gene (5 bases). The CDR3 totals 14 residues. Between the trimmed V and J ends, which lost 7 bases and 4 bases, there was a span of 14 bases. CDR3 loop: CASNRGHTNQPQHF. The CDR3 nucleotides read TGTGCCAGCAACCGCGGACATACAAATCAGCCCCAGCATTTT.

Ten or more counts support this clonotype. This chain uses TRBV6-1 with TRBJ2-3; 12 nucleotides align to TRBD2. Per germline, CDR1 MNHNS and CDR2 SASEGT. After removal of 4 bases from V and 4 bases from J, the junction contained 9 bases not matched to a gene. The length of the CDR3 is 17 residues. CDR3 region: CASSAFSSGGAPDTQYF. In nucleotides, the CDR3 is TGTGCCAGCAGTGCGTTTTCTAGCGGGGGGGCCCCAGATACGCAGTATTTT.

This chain uses TRBV4-2 with TRBJ2-5; 13 bases agree with TRBD2. The junction had 14 bases not matched to a gene; V was cut back by 0 bases and J by 4 bases. The CDR3 has 20 residues. Per the germline V gene, CDR1 is LGHNA and CDR2 is YNFKEQ. The CDR3, as DNA: TGTGCCAGCAGCCAAGACGGACTAGCGGGAGACAGGGCTTCGGGAGAGACCCAGTACTTC. It is translated as CASSQDGLAGDRASGETQYF.

This clonotype has a handful of counts. The J gene is TRBJ2-3, the V gene TRBV10-3; no reliable D call. Germline CDR1 is ENHRY and CDR2 is SYGVKD. Trimming removed 1 base from V and 2 bases from J, with 10 bases in between. The CDR3 totals 15 residues. The CDR3 DNA is TGTGCCATCAGTGAGTTAGGCCCGCACACAGATACGCAGTATTTT. Its translation is CAISELGPHTDTQYF.

This clonotype was recorded at least ten times. The chain carries TRBV20-1 and TRBJ2-5; 7 bases line up with TRBD2. This CDR3 has 14 residues. The J segment lost 2 bases and the V segment lost 3 bases, leaving 6 bases of the junction unmatched. The germline V gene has CDR1 DFQATT and CDR2 SNEGSKA (reference sequence). In nucleotides, the CDR3 is TGCAGTGCTAGGGCTGCGGGGGAGCAAGAGACCCAGTACTTC. It is translated as CSARAAGEQETQYF.

The chain is built from TRBV5-1 and TRBJ1-1; D remains ambiguous. The CDR3 length is 11 residues. V dropped 0 bases and J dropped 11 bases, with 8 bases sitting between them. The germline V gene encodes CDR1 SGHRS and CDR2 YFSETQ. CDR3 residues: CASSLEGLAFF. The CDR3 nucleotides are TGCGCCAGCAGCTTGGAAGGGCTGGCTTTCTTT.

As DNA, the CDR3 is TGTGCCAGCAGTTACAGATACACTGAAGCTTTCTTT. It codes for CASSYRYTEAFF. V gene TRBV6-2 or TRBV6-3 combines with J gene TRBJ1-1; D call uncertain. Germline V gene sequence: CDR1 MNHEY, CDR2 SVGEGT. CDR3 length: 12 amino acids. The V gene lost 2 bases and the J gene lost 3 bases, with 4 bases spanning the gap.

This clonotype was seen a handful of times. The chain recombines TRBV7-9 with TRBJ2-5; D gene uncertain. Trimming took off 3 bases at V and 5 bases at J, with 13 bases between the two ends. CDR3 length equals 14 residues. The germline V gene has CDR1 SEHNR and CDR2 FQNEAQ (reference sequence). The CDR3 sequence is CASSFLRDSETQYF. The CDR3 DNA reads as TGTGCCAGCAGCTTTTTGCGAGACTCCGAGACCCAGTACTTC.